The rows below give T cell receptor beta chains drawn from one sample of a study of blood T cells in healthy people across ages. TCRdb ran MiXCR on the 5' RACE reads and lists one entry per CDR3 protein. The sample comprises fewer than 2,000,000 distinct CDR3 sequences, 30% to 40% of which are singletons, and 20% to 25% rests with the top ten. Material: blood. These TCRs come from a human donor in good health. Each CDR3 is given with its conserved first and last residue. The order of the fields is J gene, D gene, V gene, clone size, CDR3 protein, CDR3 DNA. D genes are given only for firm matches. Size is stated for part of the rows, as once, few or many counts, or as a class when the clone is expanded.

>TRBJ2-6|.|TRBV4-3|.
CASSPRPTTLSGANVPTF
TGCGCCAGCAGCCCCCGACCGACAACCCTATCTGGGGCCAACGTCCCGACTTTC
>TRBJ2-3|.|TRBV7-2|.
CASSLAGGGAYTQYF
TGTGCCAGCAGCTTAGCAGGAGGGGGGGCGTATACGCAGTATTTT
>TRBJ2-2|.|TRBV7-3|few
CASSIRGGRNGELFF
TGTGCCAGCAGCATTAGGGGGGGCCGCAACGGGGAGCTGTTTTTT
>TRBJ2-3|TRBD2|TRBV12-3/TRBV12-4|few
CASTSSSGGSTDTQYF
TGTGCCAGCACCTCCTCTAGCGGGGGTAGCACAGATACGCAGTATTTT
>TRBJ2-7|TRBD2|TRBV20-1|.
CSAIRVAGRYEQYF
TGCAGTGCTATCCGGGTAGCGGGGCGGTACGAGCAGTACTTC
>TRBJ2-2|.|TRBV6-2/TRBV6-3|.
CASIPARVNTGELFF
TGTGCCAGCATCCCCGCGAGGGTGAACACCGGGGAGCTGTTTTTT
>TRBJ2-1|.|TRBV4-3|.
CASSPSLGLFTNEQFF
TGCGCCAGCAGCCCTTCACTAGGCCTATTCACCAATGAGCAGTTCTTC
>TRBJ1-1|TRBD1|TRBV7-2|many
CASSLVGRGGTEAFF
TGTGCCAGCAGCTTAGTAGGCAGGGGGGGAACTGAAGCTTTCTTT
>TRBJ2-5|.|TRBV6-6|.
CASSYGVGGPTETQYF
TGTGCCAGCAGTTACGGGGTGGGTGGCCCGACGGAGACCCAGTACTTC
>TRBJ1-6|.|TRBV5-1|once
CASSLTPAAGNSPLHF
TGCGCCAGCAGCCTCACACCGGCAGCCGGCAATTCACCCCTCCACTTT
>TRBJ2-5|TRBD2|TRBV11-1|many
CASSPGPGTSGGTFVQETQYF
TGTGCCAGCAGCCCCGGTCCCGGGACTAGCGGGGGTACTTTCGTCCAAGAGACCCAGTACTTC
>TRBJ2-5|.|TRBV7-9|.
CASSGSRGQETQYF
TGTGCCAGTAGCGGATCCAGGGGCCAAGAGACCCAGTACTTC
>TRBJ1-4|.|TRBV2|.
CASRQGLDEKLFF
TGTGCCAGCAGGCAGGGGTTGGATGAAAAACTGTTTTTT
>TRBJ2-3|.|TRBV29-1|.
CSAGLVLADTQYF
TGCAGCGCTGGGTTGGTCTTGGCAGATACGCAGTATTTT
>TRBJ1-4|.|TRBV15|few
CATSRATAFNEKLFF
TGTGCCACCAGCAGAGCTACAGCCTTTAATGAAAAACTGTTTTTT
>TRBJ1-6|.|TRBV9|.
CASSLSGHPNSPLHF
TGTGCCAGCAGCTTATCGGGACATCCAAATTCACCCCTCCACTTT
>TRBJ2-3|TRBD2|TRBV6-4|few
CASSDSFSGGTDTQYF
TGTGCCAGCAGTGACTCTTTTAGCGGGGGCACAGATACGCAGTATTTT
>TRBJ2-3|TRBD1|TRBV29-1|.
CSGATGRTDTQYF
TGCAGCGGTGCGACAGGGAGAACAGATACGCAGTATTTT
>TRBJ2-3|TRBD2|TRBV11-2|.
CASSQTSESQYF
TGTGCCAGCAGCCAAACTAGCGAGTCGCAGTATTTT
>TRBJ2-2|.|TRBV5-1|.
CASSLSFTANTGELFF
TGCGCCAGCAGCCTAAGCTTTACAGCCAACACCGGGGAGCTGTTTTTT
>TRBJ2-5|.|TRBV10-3|.
CAISWTSQETQYF
TGTGCCATCAGTTGGACCTCCCAAGAGACCCAGTACTTC
>TRBJ2-3|TRBD2|TRBV7-2|once
CASSLVASGASTDTQYF
TGTGCCAGCAGCTTAGTGGCTAGCGGGGCGTCTACAGATACGCAGTATTTT
>TRBJ2-1|TRBD2|TRBV4-2|few
CASSQEGGGAGYEQFF
TGTGCCAGCAGCCAGGAAGGCGGGGGGGCGGGGTATGAGCAGTTCTTC
>TRBJ2-4|.|TRBV7-9|.
CASSSFVDGNIQYF
TGTGCCAGCAGCTCGTTCGTGGATGGAAACATTCAGTACTTC
>TRBJ1-5|TRBD1|TRBV6-1|few
CASSSRTGKSNQPQHF
TGTGCCAGCAGCAGCAGGACAGGGAAAAGCAATCAGCCCCAGCATTTT
>TRBJ2-7|.|TRBV4-3|.
CASSQVEGEPGFDEQYF
TGCGCCAGCAGCCAAGTTGAGGGGGAGCCAGGGTTCGACGAGCAGTACTTC
>TRBJ2-7|.|TRBV10-3|.
CAIGKIYSAYEQCF
TGTGCCATCGGAAAGATCTATTCGGCCTACGAGCAGTGCTTC
>TRBJ2-4|.|TRBV28|.
CATKERQTELYF
TGTGCCACCAAAGAAAGACAGACAGAACTGTACTTC
>TRBJ2-2|.|TRBV20-1|.
CSARGWGTGELFF
TGCAGTGCTAGAGGGTGGGGCACCGGGGAGCTGTTTTTT
>TRBJ2-7|.|TRBV29-1|.
CSTRGRGDYVQYF
TGCAGCACACGGGGAAGGGGAGACTACGTGCAGTACTTC
>TRBJ2-1|TRBD2|TRBV20-1|once
CSAGPGLAGNKQFF
TGCAGTGCAGGTCCGGGACTAGCGGGGAATAAGCAGTTCTTC
>TRBJ1-1|.|TRBV6-1|few
CASSYNARVTNTEAFF
TGTGCCAGCAGCTATAACGCCAGGGTGACGAACACTGAAGCTTTCTTT
>TRBJ2-2|.|TRBV20-1|once
CSAREPRGAGTGELFF
TGCAGTGCTAGAGAGCCTCGAGGGGCCGGCACTGGGGAGCTGTTTTTT
>TRBJ2-7|TRBD2|TRBV5-1|.
CASSSGTSGVSYEQYF
TGCGCCAGCAGCTCCGGGACTAGCGGGGTATCCTACGAGCAGTACTTC
>TRBJ1-2|.|TRBV20-1|.
CSARTPSGPLGVGYTF
TGCAGTGCTAGGACCCCGTCAGGGCCGTTGGGCGTTGGCTACACCTTC
>TRBJ2-1|.|TRBV27|few
CASRESPRGFSYNEQFF
TGTGCCAGCAGGGAATCCCCCCGGGGGTTCTCCTACAATGAGCAGTTCTTC
>TRBJ2-6|.|TRBV3-1|.
CASSHPLGDSHSGANVLTF
TGTGCCAGCAGCCATCCATTGGGAGACTCCCACTCTGGGGCCAACGTCCTGACTTTC
>TRBJ2-7|.|TRBV2|.
CASNDPPENEQYF
TGTGCCAGCAACGATCCCCCGGAAAACGAGCAGTACTTC
>TRBJ1-1|.|TRBV29-1|.
CSVEAGDTEAFF
TGCAGCGTTGAAGCCGGGGACACTGAAGCTTTCTTT
>TRBJ2-1|.|TRBV20-1|few
CSAKYGEQFF
TGCAGTGCCAAATACGGTGAGCAGTTCTTC
>TRBJ2-3|.|TRBV20-1|few
CSARTSQITTDTQYF
TGCAGTGCACGGACCAGCCAGATTACAACAGATACGCAGTATTTT
>TRBJ2-4|.|TRBV7-9|.
CASEMVDSIQYF
TGTGCCAGCGAAATGGTCGATAGCATTCAGTACTTC
>TRBJ2-7|.|TRBV15|.
CATSRDPGLSYEQYF
TGTGCCACCAGCAGAGATCCTGGGCTATCCTACGAGCAGTACTTC
>TRBJ1-5|TRBD1|TRBV6-6|.
CASTNGQGNQPQHF
TGTGCCAGCACTAACGGACAGGGCAATCAGCCCCAGCATTTT
>TRBJ1-2|TRBD1|TRBV29-1|.
CSVGTGNGYTF
TGCAGCGTCGGGACAGGGAATGGCTACACCTTC
>TRBJ2-7|.|TRBV2|few
CASNDMPTDPYEQYF
TGTGCCAGCAACGATATGCCGACTGACCCCTACGAGCAGTACTTC
>TRBJ1-1|.|TRBV7-9|.
CASSLLVYTEAFF
TGTGCCAGCAGCTTACTGGTTTACACTGAAGCTTTCTTT
>TRBJ1-2|TRBD1|TRBV20-1|.
CSARARTGDDYTF
TGCAGTGCTAGAGCAAGGACAGGGGATGACTACACCTTC
>TRBJ2-2|.|TRBV6-1|few
CASIGTINGELFF
TGTGCCAGCATCGGAACTATTAATGGGGAGCTGTTTTTT
>TRBJ2-5|TRBD2|TRBV4-1|.
CASSRTNRLAGMLRETQYF
TGCGCCAGCAGCCGAACCAACCGGCTAGCGGGGATGCTCCGAGAGACCCAGTACTTC
>TRBJ2-1|.|TRBV12-3/TRBV12-4|.
CASSLALWQANNEQFF
TGTGCCAGCAGTTTGGCGCTGTGGCAGGCGAACAATGAGCAGTTCTTC
>TRBJ2-4|.|TRBV29-1|few
CSVLLGTIQYF
TGCAGCGTTCTACTGGGCACCATTCAGTACTTC
>TRBJ2-5|.|TRBV5-1|.
CASSWVYREQTQYF
TGCGCCAGCAGCTGGGTATACAGGGAACAGACCCAGTACTTC